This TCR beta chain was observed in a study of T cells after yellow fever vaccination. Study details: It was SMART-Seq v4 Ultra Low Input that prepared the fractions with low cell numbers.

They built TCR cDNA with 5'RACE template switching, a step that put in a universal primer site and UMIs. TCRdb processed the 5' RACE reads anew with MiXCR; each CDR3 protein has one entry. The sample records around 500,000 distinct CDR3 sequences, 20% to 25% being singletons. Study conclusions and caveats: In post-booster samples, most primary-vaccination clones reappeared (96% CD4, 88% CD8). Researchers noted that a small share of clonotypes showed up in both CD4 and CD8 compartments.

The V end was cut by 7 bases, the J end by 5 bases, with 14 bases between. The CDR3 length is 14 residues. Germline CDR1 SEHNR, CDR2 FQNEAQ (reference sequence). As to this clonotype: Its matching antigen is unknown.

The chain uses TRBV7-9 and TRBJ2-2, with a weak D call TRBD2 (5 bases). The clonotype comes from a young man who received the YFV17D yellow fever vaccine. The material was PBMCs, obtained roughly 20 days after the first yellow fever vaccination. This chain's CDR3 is CASKEVAVTGELFF. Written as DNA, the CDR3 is TGTGCCAGCAAGGAGGTTGCAGTGACCGGGGAGCTGTTTTTT. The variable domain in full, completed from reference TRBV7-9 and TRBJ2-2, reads DTGVSQNPRHKITKRGQNVTFRCDPISEHNRLYWYRQTLGQGPEFLTYFQNEAQLEKSRLLSDRFSAERPKGSFSTLEIQRTEQGDSAMYLCASKEVAVTGELFFGEGSRLTVL.